Following are 6 T cell receptor beta chains from one sample sequenced in a study of T cells in Graves' hyperthyroidism and ophthalmopathy. RNA transcripts yielded amplified TCR beta CDR3 regions. The TCR CDR3 was amplified in a first-round RT-PCR using the HTBI primer set. TCRdb analysed the multiplex PCR reads with MiXCR anew, one entry per CDR3 protein. The data show 360,000 or so distinct CDR3 sequences, 15% to 20% seen once. The material sequenced was blood. These receptor sequences come from a woman aged 40 to 49 with Graves' ophthalmopathy.

This chain uses TRBV7-2 with TRBJ1-1; D is uncertain. This CDR3 contains 12 residues. From germline, CDR1 is SGHTA and CDR2 FQGNSA. With 1 base removed from V and 9 bases from J, the gap between germline ends came to 9 bases. The CDR3 protein is CASSLVMDQAFF. The CDR3 DNA reads as TGTGCCAGCAGCTTAGTGATGGACCAAGCTTTCTTT.

This clonotype was counted ten times or more. The chain is built from TRBV5-6 and TRBJ1-1; D unclear. V was pared by 4 bases and J by 4 bases, with 14 bases between. The CDR3 runs to 14 residues. CDR1 SGHDT and CDR2 YYEEEE come from the germline V gene. The CDR3 nucleotides are TGTGCCAGCAGCCGGGGAGAGGTAGTCACTGAAGCTTTCTTT. Its translation: CASSRGEVVTEAFF.

This clonotype was detected many times. This chain connects TRBV14 to TRBJ2-7; possibly TRBD2 for D (6 bases). This CDR3 is 14 amino acids long. CDR1 is SGHDN and CDR2 is FVKESK in the germline V gene. V was clipped by 0 bases and J by 2 bases, with 8 bases between them. Here the CDR3 reads CASSQDGEAYEQYF. CDR3 sequence (DNA): TGTGCCAGCAGCCAAGACGGGGAGGCCTACGAGCAGTACTTC.

The chain carries TRBV6-1 and TRBJ1-5, with 10 nucleotides matching TRBD1. The CDR3 spans 15 residues. Germline loops: CDR1 MNHNS, CDR2 SASEGT. Trimming at V came to 6 bases and at J to 5 bases, leaving 7 bases not matched to a gene. DNA for the CDR3: TGTGCCAGCAGCGCCGGGACAGGGGCATATCAGCCCCAGCATTTT. Its protein is CASSAGTGAYQPQHF.

This clonotype was seen many times. V and J are TRBV12-3 or TRBV12-4 and TRBJ2-7; a possible D gene is TRBD1 (6 bases). Trimming took off 10 bases at V and 0 bases at J, with 16 bases between the two ends. The CDR3 has 14 amino acids. The CDR3 DNA reads as TGTGCCACTCGAAGAGGGGGAAACTCCTACGAGCAGTACTTC. It is translated as CATRRGGNSYEQYF.

At least ten counts were recorded for this clonotype. V and J are TRBV12-3 or TRBV12-4 and TRBJ2-5; possible D gene TRBD2, 6 bases. V was shortened by 6 bases and J by 7 bases, with 21 bases between the two germline ends. The CDR3 extends over 15 amino acids. This CDR3 is CASRRGTSRKGTQYF. The CDR3 DNA reads TGTGCCAGCAGGCGCGGGACTTCCCGCAAAGGGACCCAGTACTTC.